The clone carrying this T cell receptor (beta chain) was counted only a few times. Its specificity is not known. This CDR3 has 11 amino acids. CDR1 is DFQATT and CDR2 is SNEGSKA in the germline V gene (reference sequence). The ends were cut back, 8 bases at V and 4 bases at J, with 9 bases in the middle. This record comes from a study of T cells in localized non-small cell lung cancer. Findings and limits, study-wide: A raised T cell density in blood coincided with lengthier overall survival.

The data were produced by immunoSEQ multiplex PCR, yet TCRdb's version contains in-frame clones alone and is incomplete. The table lists 75,000 to 85,000 clones, over 75% of them singletons. This TCR was recovered from a female donor over 55 with stage I lung adenocarcinoma. The chain is built from TRBV20-1 and TRBJ1-3; D remains ambiguous. The specimen was peripheral blood, collected before any cancer treatment. CDR3 residues: CSRIIGNTIYF. The CDR3, as DNA: TGCAGTAGAATAATAGGAAACACCATATATTTT.